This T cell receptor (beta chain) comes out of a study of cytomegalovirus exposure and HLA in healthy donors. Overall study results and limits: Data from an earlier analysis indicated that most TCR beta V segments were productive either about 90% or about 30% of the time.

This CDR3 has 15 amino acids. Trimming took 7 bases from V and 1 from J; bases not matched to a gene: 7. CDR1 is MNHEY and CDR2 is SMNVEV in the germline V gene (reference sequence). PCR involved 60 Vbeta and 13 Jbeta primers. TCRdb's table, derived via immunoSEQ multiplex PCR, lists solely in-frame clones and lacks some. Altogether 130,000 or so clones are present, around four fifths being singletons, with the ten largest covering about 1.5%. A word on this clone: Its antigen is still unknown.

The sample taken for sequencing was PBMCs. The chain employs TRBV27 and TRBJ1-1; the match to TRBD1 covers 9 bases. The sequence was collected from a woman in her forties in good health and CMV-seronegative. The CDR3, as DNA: TGTGCCAGCAATCCGACAGGGGGGCAGAACACTGAAGCTTTCTTT. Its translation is CASNPTGGQNTEAFF.